A selection of T cell receptor beta chains follows, all from one sample in a study of shared clonotypes between healthy human individuals. Profiling relied on immunoSEQ multiplex PCR, and the TCRdb table lists in-frame clones only, not all of them. The repertoire holds 1.5 million to 2.5 million clones, with less than 95% as singletons. The sequenced sample was naive CD8+ T cells sorted from blood. These receptors all come from a man aged 18 to 35 in good health. The CDR3 runs from the conserved cysteine through the conserved F or W. Fields, in order: clone size, J gene, D gene, CDR3 length, V gene, CDR3 protein, CDR3 DNA. D genes are given only for firm matches. Clone size, where shown, is once, few, many, or a class for clones that have expanded.

>-|TRBJ2-2|-|14|TRBV11-2
CASSNGQGSGELFF
TGTGCCAGCAGCAATGGTCAGGGTTCCGGGGAGCTGTTTTTT
>-|TRBJ2-5|-|14|TRBV6-5
CASSLGEIEETQYF
TGTGCCAGCAGTTTGGGAGAAATAGAAGAGACCCAGTACTTC
>few|TRBJ2-7|TRBD2|13|TRBV11-2
CASSWGGNYEQYF
TGTGCCAGCAGCTGGGGGGGAAACTACGAGCAGTACTTC
>-|TRBJ1-2|-|12|TRBV29-1
CSVEGEDYGYIF
TGCAGCGTTGAAGGGGAGGACTATGGCTACATCTTC
>once|TRBJ1-6|-|16|TRBV28
CASSFPVSSYNSPLHF
TGTGCCAGCAGTTTTCCAGTGAGCTCCTATAATTCACCCCTCCACTTT
>-|TRBJ1-4|-|15|TRBV7-6
CASSLGASFNEKLFF
TGTGCCAGCAGCTTAGGGGCTAGTTTTAATGAAAAACTGTTTTTT
>-|TRBJ1-2|-|15|TRBV5-1
CASSSVPEANYGYTF
TGCGCCAGCAGCTCTGTCCCGGAAGCTAACTATGGCTACACCTTC
>-|TRBJ2-5|-|15|TRBV14
CASSPGLIRGETQYF
TGTGCCAGCAGTCCGGGCCTGATTAGAGGGGAGACCCAGTACTTC
>-|TRBJ2-7|-|13|TRBV4-1
CASSQVGAYEQYF
TGCGCCAGCAGCCAGGTGGGAGCCTACGAGCAGTACTTC
>-|TRBJ1-1|-|13|TRBV4-3
CASSQFQSTEAFF
TGCGCCAGCAGCCAATTCCAGTCCACTGAAGCTTTCTTT
>-|TRBJ1-6|TRBD1|18|TRBV2
CASSFPLAGTGVNSPLHF
TGTGCCAGCAGTTTTCCCCTGGCGGGGACAGGGGTAAATTCACCCCTCCACTTT
>-|TRBJ1-5|-|15|TRBV28
CASSFMGDSNQPQHF
TGTGCCAGCAGTTTCATGGGGGATAGCAATCAGCCCCAGCATTTT
>-|TRBJ2-1|TRBD2|19|TRBV11-3
CASSPGLAGVRALDNEQFF
TGTGCCAGCAGCCCGGGACTAGCGGGAGTTCGGGCCCTAGACAATGAGCAGTTCTTC
>-|TRBJ2-1|-|16|TRBV6-5
CASSYSDGGAYNEQFF
TGTGCCAGCAGTTACTCGGACGGTGGAGCCTACAATGAGCAGTTCTTC
>-|TRBJ1-6|TRBD1|17|TRBV19
CASSPIGGDRASSPLHF
TGTGCCAGTAGTCCCATCGGGGGGGACAGGGCGAGTTCACCCCTCCACTTT
>-|TRBJ2-1|TRBD2|15|TRBV6-6
CASLVPGGSGNEQFF
TGTGCCAGCTTGGTTCCTGGCGGGAGTGGCAATGAGCAGTTCTTC
>-|TRBJ2-3|TRBD2|13|TRBV7-9
CASSSGTTDTQYF
TGTGCCAGCAGCAGCGGGACCACAGATACGCAGTATTTT
>-|TRBJ2-5|-|14|TRBV27
CASRPRKQTETQYF
TGTGCCAGCAGGCCCAGAAAACAGACGGAGACCCAGTACTTC
>-|TRBJ1-1|-|14|TRBV28
CASSLRPPNTEAFF
TGTGCCAGCAGTTTAAGGCCACCGAACACTGAAGCTTTCTTT
>-|TRBJ2-3|-|12|TRBV9
CASSVEGDTQYF
TGTGCCAGCAGCGTAGAGGGTGATACGCAGTATTTT
>-|TRBJ1-1|-|12|TRBV29-1
CSVDLLNTEAFF
TGCAGCGTTGACTTATTGAACACTGAAGCTTTCTTT
>-|TRBJ2-7|-|15|TRBV6-5
CASRTGGDYSYEQYF
TGTGCCAGCCGAACAGGGGGGGATTACTCCTACGAGCAGTACTTC
>-|TRBJ1-5|TRBD1|12|TRBV27
CASGDSYQPQHF
TGTGCCAGTGGGGACAGTTATCAGCCCCAGCATTTT
>once|TRBJ2-7|-|15|TRBV11-1
CASSPAVHDRYEQYF
TGTGCCAGCAGCCCCGCGGTGCACGATCGATACGAGCAGTACTTC
>-|TRBJ1-5|-|13|TRBV11-2
CASSQGSGQPQHF
TGTGCCAGCAGCCAGGGGTCCGGGCAGCCCCAGCATTTT
>-|TRBJ2-1|-|12|TRBV9
CASSVVPNEQFF
TGTGCCAGCAGCGTAGTCCCCAATGAGCAGTTCTTC
>-|TRBJ2-3|-|16|TRBV28
CASSFEGGWLADTQYF
TGTGCCAGCAGTTTCGAAGGGGGATGGTTGGCAGATACGCAGTATTTT
>-|TRBJ1-3|-|14|TRBV28
CASTESASGNTIYF
TGTGCCAGCACCGAATCCGCCTCTGGAAACACCATATATTTT
>-|TRBJ2-7|-|15|TRBV19
CASSIQTDFSYEQYF
TGTGCCAGTAGTATACAGACAGATTTTTCCTACGAGCAGTACTTC
>-|TRBJ1-3|TRBD1|16|TRBV11-2
CASSPGQGSSGNTIYF
TGTGCCAGCAGCCCCGGACAGGGGAGCTCTGGAAACACCATATATTTT
>-|TRBJ2-3|-|15|TRBV4-3
CASSQDVFATDTQYF
TGCGCCAGCAGCCAAGATGTCTTCGCCACAGATACGCAGTATTTT
>-|TRBJ2-7|TRBD2|15|TRBV5-1
CASSLTSGGHYEQYF
TGCGCCAGCAGCTTGACTAGCGGGGGGCACTACGAGCAGTACTTC